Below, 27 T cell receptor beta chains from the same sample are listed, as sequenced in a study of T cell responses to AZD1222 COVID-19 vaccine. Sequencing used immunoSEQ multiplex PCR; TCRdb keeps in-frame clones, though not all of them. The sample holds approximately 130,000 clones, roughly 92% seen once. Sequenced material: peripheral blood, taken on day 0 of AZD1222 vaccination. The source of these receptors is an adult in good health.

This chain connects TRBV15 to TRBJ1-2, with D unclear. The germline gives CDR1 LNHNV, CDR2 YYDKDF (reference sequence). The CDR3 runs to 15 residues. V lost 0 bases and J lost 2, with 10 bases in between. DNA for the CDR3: TGTGCCACCAGCAGAGATCACGGGAGAAACTATGGCTACACCTTC. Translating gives CATSRDHGRNYGYTF.

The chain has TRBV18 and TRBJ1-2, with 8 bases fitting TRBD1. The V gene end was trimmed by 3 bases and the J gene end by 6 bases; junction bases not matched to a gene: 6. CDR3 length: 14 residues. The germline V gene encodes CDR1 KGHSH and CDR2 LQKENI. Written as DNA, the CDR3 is TGTGCCAGCTCACCCCCCGGACAGGGTGATGGCTACACCTTC. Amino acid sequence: CASSPPGQGDGYTF.

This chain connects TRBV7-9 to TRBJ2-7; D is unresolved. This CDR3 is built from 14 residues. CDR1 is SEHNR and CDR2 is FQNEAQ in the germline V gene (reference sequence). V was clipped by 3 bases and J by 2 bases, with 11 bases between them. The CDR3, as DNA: TGTGCCAGCAGCTTTAGTAGGACGGCCTACGAGCAGTACTTC. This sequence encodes CASSFSRTAYEQYF. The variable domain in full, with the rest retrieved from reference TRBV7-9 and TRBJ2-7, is DTGVSQNPRHKITKRGQNVTFRCDPISEHNRLYWYRQTLGQGPEFLTYFQNEAQLEKSRLLSDRFSAERPKGSFSTLEIQRTEQGDSAMYLCASSFSRTAYEQYFGPGTRLTVT.

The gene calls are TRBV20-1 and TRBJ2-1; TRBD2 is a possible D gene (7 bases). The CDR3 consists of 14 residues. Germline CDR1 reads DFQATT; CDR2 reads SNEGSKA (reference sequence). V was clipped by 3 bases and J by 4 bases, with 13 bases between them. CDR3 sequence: CSASKRGGYNEQFF. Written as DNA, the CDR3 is TGCAGTGCTAGTAAAAGGGGGGGTTACAATGAGCAGTTCTTC.

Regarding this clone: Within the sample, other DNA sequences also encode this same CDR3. Here the CDR3 reads CASSYAGRGYTF. The CDR3 DNA sequence: TGTGCCAGCAGTTACGCGGGGCGGGGCTACACCTTC. This chain joins TRBV6-5 and TRBJ1-2, with TRBD1 as a possible D gene (5 bases). V was clipped by 2 bases and J by 8 bases, with 9 bases between them. Germline-derived CDR1 and CDR2 are MNHEY and SVGAGI. There are 12 residues in the CDR3.

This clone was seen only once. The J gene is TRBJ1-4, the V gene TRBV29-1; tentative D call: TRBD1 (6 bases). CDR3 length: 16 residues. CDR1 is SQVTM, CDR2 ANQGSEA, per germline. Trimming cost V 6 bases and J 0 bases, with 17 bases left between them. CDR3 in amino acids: CSVQQTGFATNEKLFF. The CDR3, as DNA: TGCAGCGTACAACAAACAGGGTTTGCAACTAATGAAAAACTGTTTTTT.

CDR3 sequence reads: CASSYQLAGYNEQFF. DNA for the CDR3: TGTGCCAGCAGCTACCAACTAGCGGGGTACAATGAGCAGTTCTTC. V usage is TRBV3-1 (or the pseudogene TRBV3-2) and J usage is TRBJ2-1; 10 bases are a match to TRBD2. V was clipped by 5 bases and J by 4 bases; unmatched bases: 5. This CDR3 has 15 amino acids. Per the germline V gene, CDR1 is LGHDT and CDR2 is YNNKEL (reference sequence).

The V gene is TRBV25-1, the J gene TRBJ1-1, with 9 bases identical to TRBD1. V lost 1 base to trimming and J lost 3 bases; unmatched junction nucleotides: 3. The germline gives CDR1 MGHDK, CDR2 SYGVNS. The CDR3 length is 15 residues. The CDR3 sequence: CASSESRQGDTEAFF. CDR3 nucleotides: TGTGCCAGCAGTGAATCGCGACAGGGGGACACTGAAGCTTTCTTT. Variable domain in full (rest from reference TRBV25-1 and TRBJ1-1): EADIYQTPRYLVIGTGKKITLECSQTMGHDKMYWYQQDPGMELHLIHYSYGVNSTEKGDLSSESTVSRIRTEHFPLTLESARPSHTSQYLCASSESRQGDTEAFFGQGTRLTVV.

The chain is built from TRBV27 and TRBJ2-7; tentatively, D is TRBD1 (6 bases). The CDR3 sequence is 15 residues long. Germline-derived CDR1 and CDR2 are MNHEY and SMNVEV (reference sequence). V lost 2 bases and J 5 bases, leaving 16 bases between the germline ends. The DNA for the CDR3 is TGTGCCAGCAGTTTAAGTTGGGGGCGGATCAACGAGCAGTACTTC. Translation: CASSLSWGRINEQYF.

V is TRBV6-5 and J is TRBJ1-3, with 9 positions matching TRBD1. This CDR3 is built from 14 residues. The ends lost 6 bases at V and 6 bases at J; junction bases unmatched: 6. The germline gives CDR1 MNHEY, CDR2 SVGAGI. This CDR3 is CASRGTGSLNTIYF. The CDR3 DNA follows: TGTGCCAGCAGAGGGACAGGGAGTTTAAACACCATATATTTT.

Here the CDR3 DNA reads TGTGCCAGTAGTTACAGGGGTTTTGGGAGTGAAGCTTTCTTT. Residues: CASSYRGFGSEAFF. The chain has TRBV19 and TRBJ1-1; 7 nucleotides align to TRBD1. The CDR3 runs 14 residues. V lost 5 bases, J lost 7 bases, and 10 bases stayed unmatched. The germline V gene has CDR1 LNHDA and CDR2 SQIVND (reference sequence).

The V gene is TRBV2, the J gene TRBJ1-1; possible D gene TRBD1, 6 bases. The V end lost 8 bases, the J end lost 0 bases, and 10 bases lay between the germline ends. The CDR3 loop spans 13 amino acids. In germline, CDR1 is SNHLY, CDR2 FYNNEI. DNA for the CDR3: TGTGCCAGCGTCAGGGGTATGAACACTGAAGCTTTCTTT. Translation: CASVRGMNTEAFF.

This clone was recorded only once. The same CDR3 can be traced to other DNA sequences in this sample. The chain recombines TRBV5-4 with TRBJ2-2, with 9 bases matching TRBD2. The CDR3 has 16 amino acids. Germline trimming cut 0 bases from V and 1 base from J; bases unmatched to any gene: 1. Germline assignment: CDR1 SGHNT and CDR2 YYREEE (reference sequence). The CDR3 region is CASSLDSGGNTGELFF. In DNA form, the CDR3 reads TGTGCCAGCAGCTTGGATAGCGGGGGGAACACCGGGGAGCTGTTTTTT.

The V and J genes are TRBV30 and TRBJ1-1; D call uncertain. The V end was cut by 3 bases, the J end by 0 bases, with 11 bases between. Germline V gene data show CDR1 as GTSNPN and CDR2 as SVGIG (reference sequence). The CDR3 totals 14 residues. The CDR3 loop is CAWSFDNVNTEAFF. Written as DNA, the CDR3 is TGTGCCTGGAGCTTTGACAACGTGAACACTGAAGCTTTCTTT.

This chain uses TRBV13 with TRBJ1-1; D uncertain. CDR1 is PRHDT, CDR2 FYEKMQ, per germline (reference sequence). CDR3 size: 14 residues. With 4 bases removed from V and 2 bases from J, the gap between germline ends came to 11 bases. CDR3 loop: CASSWEGSNTEAFF. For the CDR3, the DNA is TGTGCCAGCAGCTGGGAGGGTTCTAACACTGAAGCTTTCTTT.

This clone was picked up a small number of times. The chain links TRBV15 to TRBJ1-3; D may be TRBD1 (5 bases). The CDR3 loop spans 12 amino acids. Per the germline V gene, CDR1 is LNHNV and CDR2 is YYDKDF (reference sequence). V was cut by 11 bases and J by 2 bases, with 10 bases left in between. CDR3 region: CASGQPGNTIYF. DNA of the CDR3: TGTGCCTCAGGACAACCTGGAAACACCATATATTTT.

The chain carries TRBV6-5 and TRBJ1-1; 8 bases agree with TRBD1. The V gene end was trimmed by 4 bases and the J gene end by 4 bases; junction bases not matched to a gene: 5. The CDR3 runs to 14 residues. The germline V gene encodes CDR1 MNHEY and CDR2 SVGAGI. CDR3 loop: CASSSLDRGTEAFF. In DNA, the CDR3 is TGTGCCAGCAGTTCACTCGACAGGGGCACTGAAGCTTTCTTT.

The CDR3 protein is CASSVGQGQHQPQHF. The CDR3, as DNA: TGTGCCAGCAGCGTAGGGCAGGGCCAGCATCAGCCCCAGCATTTT. This chain joins TRBV9 and TRBJ1-5; D perhaps matches TRBD1 (5 bases). Trimming removed 0 bases at V and 5 bases at J, with 12 bases between. CDR1 and CDR2 (germline): SGDLS, YYNGEE. This CDR3 is 15 amino acids long.

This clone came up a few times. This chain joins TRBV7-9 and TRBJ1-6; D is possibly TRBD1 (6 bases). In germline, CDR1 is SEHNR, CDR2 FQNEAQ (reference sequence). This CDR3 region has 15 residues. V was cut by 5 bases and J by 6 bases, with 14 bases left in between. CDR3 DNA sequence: TGTGCCAGCAGCACCACAGGGCCGGGTAATTCACCCCTCCACTTT. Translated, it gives CASSTTGPGNSPLHF. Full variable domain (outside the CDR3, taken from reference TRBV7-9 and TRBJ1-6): DTGVSQNPRHKITKRGQNVTFRCDPISEHNRLYWYRQTLGQGPEFLTYFQNEAQLEKSRLLSDRFSAERPKGSFSTLEIQRTEQGDSAMYLCASSTTGPGNSPLHFGNGTRLTVT.

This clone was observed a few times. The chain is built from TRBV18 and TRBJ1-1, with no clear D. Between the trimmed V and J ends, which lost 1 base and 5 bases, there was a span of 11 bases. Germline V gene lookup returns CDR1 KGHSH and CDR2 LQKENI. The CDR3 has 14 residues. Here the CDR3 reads CASSPRAALTEAFF. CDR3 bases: TGTGCCAGCTCACCACGGGCGGCATTGACTGAAGCTTTCTTT.

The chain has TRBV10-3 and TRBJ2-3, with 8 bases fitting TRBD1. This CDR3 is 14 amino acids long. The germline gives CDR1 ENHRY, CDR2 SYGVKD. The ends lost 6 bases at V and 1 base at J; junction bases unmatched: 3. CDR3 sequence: CAIRRGQGTDTQYF. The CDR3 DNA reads TGTGCCATCAGGAGGGGACAGGGCACAGATACGCAGTATTTT.

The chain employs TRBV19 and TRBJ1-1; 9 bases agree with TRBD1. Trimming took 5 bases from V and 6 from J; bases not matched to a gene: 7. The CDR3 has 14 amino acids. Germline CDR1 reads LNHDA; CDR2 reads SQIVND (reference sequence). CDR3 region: CASSFLGTGSEAFF. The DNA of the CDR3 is TGTGCCAGTAGTTTCCTCGGGACAGGGTCTGAAGCTTTCTTT.

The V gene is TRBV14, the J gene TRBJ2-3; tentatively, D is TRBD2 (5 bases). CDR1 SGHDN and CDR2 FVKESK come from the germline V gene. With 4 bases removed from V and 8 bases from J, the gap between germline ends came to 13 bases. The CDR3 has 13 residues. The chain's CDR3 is CASSRVGSATQYF. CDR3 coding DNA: TGTGCCAGCAGCCGGGTAGGGAGTGCTACGCAGTATTTT.

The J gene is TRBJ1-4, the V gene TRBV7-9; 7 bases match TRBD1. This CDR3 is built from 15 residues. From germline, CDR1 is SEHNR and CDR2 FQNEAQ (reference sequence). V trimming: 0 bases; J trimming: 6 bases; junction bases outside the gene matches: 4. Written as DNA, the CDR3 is TGTGCCAGCAGCTTAGCGACAGGGAAGGATGAAAAACTGTTTTTT. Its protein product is CASSLATGKDEKLFF.

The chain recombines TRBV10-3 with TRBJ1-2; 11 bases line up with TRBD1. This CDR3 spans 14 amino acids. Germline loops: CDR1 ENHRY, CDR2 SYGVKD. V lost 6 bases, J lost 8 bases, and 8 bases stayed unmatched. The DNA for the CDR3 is TGTGCCATCAGGACCCGGGACAGGGGGGGAGGCTACACCTTC. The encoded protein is CAIRTRDRGGGYTF.

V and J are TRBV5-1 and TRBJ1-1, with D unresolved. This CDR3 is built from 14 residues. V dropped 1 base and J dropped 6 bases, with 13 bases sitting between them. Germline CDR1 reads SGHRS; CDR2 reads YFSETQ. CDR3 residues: CASSLTVEVAEAFF. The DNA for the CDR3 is TGCGCCAGCAGCTTGACGGTTGAGGTAGCTGAAGCTTTCTTT.

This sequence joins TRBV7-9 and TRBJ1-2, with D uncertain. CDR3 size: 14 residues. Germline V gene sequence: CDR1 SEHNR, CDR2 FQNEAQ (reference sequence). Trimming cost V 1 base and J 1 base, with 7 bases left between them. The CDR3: CASSLVANNYGYTF. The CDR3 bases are TGTGCCAGCAGCTTAGTAGCGAATAACTATGGCTACACCTTC.